Here is one T cell receptor beta chain with its context. Its target antigen remains unknown. No qualities accompany the bases; no much larger clone lies one base away. V and J lose 6 bases and 4 bases, and a span of 18 bases separates them. Its CDR3 holds 14 amino acids, cysteine through phenylalanine. Only CDR3 DNA is held: 42 bases, read in frame from base 1. CDR1 and CDR2 were assigned from the germline V gene as SQVTM and ANQGSEA. The library was generated by the immunoSEQ multiplex PCR assay. RNA was extracted from all samples and reverse transcribed into cDNA as template for TCR sequencing. First-strand cDNA was synthesized with SuperScript III using a 2:1 mix of oligo-dT and random hexamers. A synthetic immune receptor repertoire was used to gauge amplification bias, and whatever bias remained was removed computationally. Under the source paper's analysis protocol: Raw reads were preprocessed for error removal, and CDR3 was defined according to IMGT conventions as running from the conserved cysteine to phenylalanine. To get clonality, Shannon entropy was normalized by log2 of the number of productive unique TCRs and the result was subtracted from 1. Whether each scalp clone was CD4 or CD8 was inferred by checking scalp TCRbeta sequences against the CD4 and CD8 repertoires from sorted blood. Entries here come from immuneACCESS through TCRdb and include only in-frame sequences with V and J called. Some clones fail to appear in such tables; in the studies checked, an unresolved V gene covers under half of the shortfall, and the cause of the remainder is unknown. The DNA gave D and trimming, while V, J and clone size come from that table. This sample is represented by roughly 230,000 clones; approximately 47% of them were singletons. The ten largest clones add up to around 2.5% of the sample.

These data are taken from a study of CD8+ T cells in alopecia areata listed by TCRdb under 2018. Concerning the study at large: Treated patients were enrolled in an open-label pilot trial of oral tofacitinib at 5 to 10 mg twice daily for moderate-to-severe alopecia areata. For the treated patients, the SALT score, which quantifies what percentage of scalp surface area is affected, served as the measure of disease severity. Biopsies were taken from tofacitinib-treated patients at baseline and again at 4 and 24 weeks into treatment, and several of those patients also had a later scalp biopsy. Scalp clonality was compared among normal scalp (n=4), patchy alopecia areata scalp (n=8), and alopecia totalis/universalis scalp (n=8). In humans, TCRbeta sequencing was performed on scalp tissue and on sorted CD4+ and CD8+ peripheral blood T cells from healthy controls and from patients with patchy or totalis/universalis alopecia areata. The RNA source kit depended on sample type: the PAXgene miRNA kit for fixed scalp, the miRNeasy kit for PBMCs, and the RNeasy kit for mouse skin. In both human patients and the C3H/HeJ mouse model, the study applied high-throughput TCRbeta sequencing to look at T cell clonal expansion in alopecia areata. Tofacitinib was administered for 6 to 18 months, and 6 months of follow-up off drug were then conducted to assess delayed response and recurrence. TCRbeta CDR3 regions were amplified by immunoSEQ multiplex PCR using 35 Vbeta forward and 13 Jbeta reverse primers. General study outcomes and caveats: Higher clonality and more expanded CD8+ clones were observed in lesional scalp than in normal scalp, particularly in alopecia totalis/universalis, a finding suggestive of antigenic drive. With tofacitinib, both scalp clonality and the number of expanded CD8+ clones among the top 100 scalp clones went down significantly. During tofacitinib treatment, many expanded lesional clones stuck around in both scalp and blood, and this persistence may partly explain why relapse happens after treatment is stopped. TCR sequences shared between patients were less clear than in mice, possibly partly because of HLA diversity in the patient population. Scalp TCR repertoire analysis is complicated because resident alphabeta T cells in normal human skin are also sequenced, whereas mouse skin is dominated by gammadelta T cells. Because the treated cohort was small and included a single nonresponder, larger studies are needed to assess links between baseline CD8+ expansion and response.

In the paper's terms, the treatment or condition label means: oral pan-JAK inhibitor, 5-10 mg twice daily. Peripheral blood and lesional scalp punch biopsies were obtained from patients with alopecia areata. PBMCs were isolated by density centrifugation and stained for CD3, CD4 and CD8, and CD4+ and CD8+ T cells were sorted on a FACSAria. The chain is encoded by TRBV29-1 joined to TRBJ1-1, with the D gene too uncertain to name. This TCR was sampled from a human donor with alopecia areata. The input for sequencing was CD4+ T cells sorted from blood, taken between weeks 36 and 40, from a patient treated with tofacitinib. The bases read TGCAGCGTGCGCTCATCCGGGGAGTTCACTGAAGCTTTCTTT. This sequence encodes CSVRSSGEFTEAFF.